This T cell receptor beta chain was profiled in a study of T cell responses to AZD1222 COVID-19 vaccine (dated by TCRdb to the early 2020s). Study-level background: Because spike-specific TCR depth and breadth did not differ between the two schedules, AZD1222 recipients who got a second dose at roughly 4 weeks were pooled with those who got a second dose at roughly 12 weeks. A total of approximately 230 trial participants underwent TCR sequencing, of whom 207 received two doses of AZD1222 and about 25 received two doses of the MenACWY control vaccine. Trial participants were enrolled by age into subgroups of 18-55, 56-69 and 70-plus years, and around 140, 26 and 57 TCR-sequenced participants, respectively, were included in these subgroups. Broad study findings and their caveats: The vaccine-associated CD4 TCRs covered the entire spike protein, and the dominant responses fell in regions 160-218 and 743-854. The 56-69-year group was small, and its depth increase did not reach significance, likely because of low power. After two AZD1222 doses, spike-specific TCR breadth and depth were significantly higher than at day 0 and than in MenACWY recipients. Reportedly, almost half of the unique spike-specific TCRs recognized epitopes lying outside the regions that are mutated in the B.1.351 and B.1.1.7 variants. Most participants were white British and females outnumbered males, and the authors suggested that clonal diversity may have been underestimated. No day 14 peak-response samples were available, so repertoires were characterized only after the peak T cell response. Conclusions about previously exposed vaccinees are limited because only five or six AZD1222 recipients were SARS-CoV-2 seropositive at baseline.

About this clone itself: Its binding antigen is unknown. No base qualities exist here, and no much larger clone lies one base off it.

Sample time point, as interpreted from the label and publication: baseline before first vaccination. Vaccinee samples came from UK trials COV001 and COV002, including a single-blind randomized controlled phase 2/3 trial of AZD1222 (ChAdOx1 nCoV-19) in healthy adults. For TCRbeta chain sequencing, PBMC samples from trial participants were taken at day 0 and at day 28 after the second dose. V loses 5 bases at its end and J loses 5 bases; junction bases beyond the gene matches: 13. Via the germline V gene (reference sequence), CDR1 is PRHDT and CDR2 FYEKMQ. The CDR3 contains 17 residues, cysteine and phenylalanine counted. The sequence is cut down to CDR3 DNA, 51 bases in frame from base 1. The CDR3 regions of human TCRbeta chains were subjected to immunosequencing. The paper's data handling went like this. TCRs in the repertoires were matched against a reference library of SARS-CoV-2-specific TCRs that had been generated with the MIRA antigen-specificity platform. Breadth was defined as the fraction of unique TCRs that were SARS-CoV-2-associated. Depth was defined as the fraction of total T cells that were SARS-CoV-2-associated. Using the MIRA data, every spike-specific TCR was mapped to the spike region that the TCR reacted to and assigned to either a CD4 or a CD8 class. Log10-transformed breadth and depth values were compared by one-way ANOVA with Sidak's multiple comparisons tests. What TCRdb holds here is the immuneACCESS table cut down to in-frame rearrangements. Part of the clones is not present; checked against another copy, under half of the missing clones reflect an unresolved V gene, and the others are unexplained. The V and J calls and the clone size are those of that table, but D and trimming were determined from the DNA. The sample data list over 150,000 clones, and around nine tenths of these were observed just once. The ten largest clones represent approximately 17% of the sample.

The TCR was taken from an adult in good health. The chain is made from TRBV13 and TRBJ2-1, with 9 bases in between that match TRBD2. Sequenced material: peripheral blood, taken on day 0 of AZD1222 vaccination. CDR3 sequence: CASSGPRLAGADNEQFF. The DNA sequence is TGTGCCAGCAGCGGCCCGCGGTTAGCGGGAGCAGACAATGAGCAGTTCTTC.